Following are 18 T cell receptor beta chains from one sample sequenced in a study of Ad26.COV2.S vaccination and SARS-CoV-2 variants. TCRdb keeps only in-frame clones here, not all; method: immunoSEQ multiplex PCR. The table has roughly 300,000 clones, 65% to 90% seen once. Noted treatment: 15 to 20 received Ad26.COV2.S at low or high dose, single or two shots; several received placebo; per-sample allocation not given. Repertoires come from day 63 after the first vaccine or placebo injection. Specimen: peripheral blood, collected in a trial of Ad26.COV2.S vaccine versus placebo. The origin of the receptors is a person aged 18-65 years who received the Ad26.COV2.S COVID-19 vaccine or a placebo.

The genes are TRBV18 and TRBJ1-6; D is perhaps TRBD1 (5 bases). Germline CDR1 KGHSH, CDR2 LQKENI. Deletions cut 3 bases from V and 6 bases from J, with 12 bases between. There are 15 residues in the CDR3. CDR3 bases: TGTGCCAGCTCACCCCGGGGGGACGCTAATTCACCCCTCCACTTT. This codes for CASSPRGDANSPLHF.

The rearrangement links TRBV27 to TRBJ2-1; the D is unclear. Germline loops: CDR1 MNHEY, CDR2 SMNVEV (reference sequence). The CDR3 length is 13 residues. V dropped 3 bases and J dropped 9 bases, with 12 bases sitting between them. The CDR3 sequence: CASSLSSGFEQFF. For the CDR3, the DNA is TGTGCCAGCAGTTTGTCATCGGGCTTTGAGCAGTTCTTC.

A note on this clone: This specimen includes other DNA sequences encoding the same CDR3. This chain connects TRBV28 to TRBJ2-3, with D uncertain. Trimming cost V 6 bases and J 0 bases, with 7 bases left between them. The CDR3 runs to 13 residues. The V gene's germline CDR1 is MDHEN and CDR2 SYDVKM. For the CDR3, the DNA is TGTGCCAGCAGCGCCCCCAGCACAGATACGCAGTATTTT. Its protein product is CASSAPSTDTQYF.

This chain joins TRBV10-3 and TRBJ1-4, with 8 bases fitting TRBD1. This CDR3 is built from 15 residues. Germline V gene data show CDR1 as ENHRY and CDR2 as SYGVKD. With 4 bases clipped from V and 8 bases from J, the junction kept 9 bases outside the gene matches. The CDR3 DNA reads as TGTGCCATCAGTGGGACGACAGGGGTGGGAGAAAAACTGTTTTTT. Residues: CAISGTTGVGEKLFF.

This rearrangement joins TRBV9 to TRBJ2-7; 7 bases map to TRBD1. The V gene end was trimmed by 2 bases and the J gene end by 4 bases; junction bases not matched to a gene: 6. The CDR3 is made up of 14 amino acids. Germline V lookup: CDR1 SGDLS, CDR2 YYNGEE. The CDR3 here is CASSVIDRDYEQYF. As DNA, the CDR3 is TGTGCCAGCAGCGTCATCGACAGGGATTACGAGCAGTACTTC.

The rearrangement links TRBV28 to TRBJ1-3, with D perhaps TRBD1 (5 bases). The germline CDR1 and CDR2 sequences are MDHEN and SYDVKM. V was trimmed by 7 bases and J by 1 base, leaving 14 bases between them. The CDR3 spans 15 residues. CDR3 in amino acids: CASTFYGGSGNTIYF. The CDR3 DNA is TGTGCCAGCACCTTCTATGGGGGGTCTGGAAACACCATATATTTT.

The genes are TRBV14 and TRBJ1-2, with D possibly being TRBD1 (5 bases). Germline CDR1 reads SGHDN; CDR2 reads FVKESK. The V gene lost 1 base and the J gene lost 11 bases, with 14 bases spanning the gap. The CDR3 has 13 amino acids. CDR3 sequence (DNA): TGTGCCAGCAGCCAAGGCACAGGAGATTTGTACACCTTC. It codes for CASSQGTGDLYTF.

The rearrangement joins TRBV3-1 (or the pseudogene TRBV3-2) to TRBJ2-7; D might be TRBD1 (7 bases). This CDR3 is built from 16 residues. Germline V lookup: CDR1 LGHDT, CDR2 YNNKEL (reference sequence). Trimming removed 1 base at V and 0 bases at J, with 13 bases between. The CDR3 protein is CASSQGYRGGSYEQYF. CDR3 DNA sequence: TGTGCCAGCAGCCAAGGTTACAGGGGAGGCTCCTACGAGCAGTACTTC.

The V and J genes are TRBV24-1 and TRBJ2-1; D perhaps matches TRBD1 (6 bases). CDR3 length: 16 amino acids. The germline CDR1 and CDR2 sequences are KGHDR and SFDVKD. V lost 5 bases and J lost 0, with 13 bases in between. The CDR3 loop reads CATSGAGASSYNEQFF. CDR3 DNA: TGTGCCACCAGTGGGGCAGGGGCTTCCTCCTACAATGAGCAGTTCTTC.

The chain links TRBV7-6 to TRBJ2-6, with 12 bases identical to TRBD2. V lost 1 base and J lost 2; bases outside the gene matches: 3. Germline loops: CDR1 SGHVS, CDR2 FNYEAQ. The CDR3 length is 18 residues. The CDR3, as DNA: TGTGCCAGCAGCTTAGGGACTAGCGGGAACCCTGGGGCCAACGTCCTGACTTTC. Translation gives CASSLGTSGNPGANVLTF.

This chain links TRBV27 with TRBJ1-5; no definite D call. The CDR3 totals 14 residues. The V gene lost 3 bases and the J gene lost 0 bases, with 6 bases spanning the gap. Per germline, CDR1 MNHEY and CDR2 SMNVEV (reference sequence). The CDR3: CASSFGSSNQPQHF. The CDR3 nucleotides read TGTGCCAGCAGTTTCGGCAGTAGCAATCAGCCCCAGCATTTT.

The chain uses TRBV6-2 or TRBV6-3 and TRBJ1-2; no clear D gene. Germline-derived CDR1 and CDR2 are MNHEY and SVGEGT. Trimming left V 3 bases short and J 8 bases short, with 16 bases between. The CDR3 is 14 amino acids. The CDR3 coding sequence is TGTGCCAGCAGTTATTCCGGAGGATCGGGAGGCTACACCTTC. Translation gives CASSYSGGSGGYTF.

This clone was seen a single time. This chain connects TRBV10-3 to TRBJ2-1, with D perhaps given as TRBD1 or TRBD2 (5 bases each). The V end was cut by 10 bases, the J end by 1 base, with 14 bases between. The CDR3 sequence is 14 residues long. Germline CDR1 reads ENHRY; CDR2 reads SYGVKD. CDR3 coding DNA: TGTGCCACCTCCGGGACGGCATCCTACAATGAGCAGTTCTTC. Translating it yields CATSGTASYNEQFF.

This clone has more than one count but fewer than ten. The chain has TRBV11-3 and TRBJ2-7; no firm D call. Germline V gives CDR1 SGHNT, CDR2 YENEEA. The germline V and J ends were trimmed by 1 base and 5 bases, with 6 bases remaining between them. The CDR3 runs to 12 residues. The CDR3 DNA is TGTGCCAGCAGCTTAGGTCAGGACGAGCAGTACTTC. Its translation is CASSLGQDEQYF. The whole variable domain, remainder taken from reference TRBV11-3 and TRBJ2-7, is EAGVVQSPRYKIIEKKQPVAFWCNPISGHNTLYWYLQNLGQGPELLIRYENEEAVDDSQLPKDRFSAERLKGVDSTLKIQPAELGDSAVYLCASSLGQDEQYFGPGTRLTVT.

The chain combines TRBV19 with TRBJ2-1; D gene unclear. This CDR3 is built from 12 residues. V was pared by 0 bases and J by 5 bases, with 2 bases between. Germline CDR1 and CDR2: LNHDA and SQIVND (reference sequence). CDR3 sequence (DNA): TGTGCCAGTAGTATAGAGAACAATGAGCAGTTCTTC. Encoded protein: CASSIENNEQFF.

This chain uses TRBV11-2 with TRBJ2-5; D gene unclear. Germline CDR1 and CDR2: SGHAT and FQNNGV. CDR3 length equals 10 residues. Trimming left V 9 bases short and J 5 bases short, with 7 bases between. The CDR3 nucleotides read TGTGCCAGTTCCAGGGAGACCCAGTACTTC. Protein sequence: CASSRETQYF.

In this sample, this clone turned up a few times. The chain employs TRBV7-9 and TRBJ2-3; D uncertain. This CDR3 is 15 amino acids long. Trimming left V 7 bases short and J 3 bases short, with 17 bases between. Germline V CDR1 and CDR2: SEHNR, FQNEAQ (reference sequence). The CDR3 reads CASTELSSRTDTQYF. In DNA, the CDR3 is TGTGCCAGCACCGAGCTTAGTTCGAGGACAGATACGCAGTATTTT.

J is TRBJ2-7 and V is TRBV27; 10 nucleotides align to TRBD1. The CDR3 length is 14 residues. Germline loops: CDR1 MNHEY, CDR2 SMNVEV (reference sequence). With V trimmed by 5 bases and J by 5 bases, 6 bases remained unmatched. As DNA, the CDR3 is TGTGCCAGCAGTCTCGGGACAGGGGCCCACGAGCAGTACTTC. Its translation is CASSLGTGAHEQYF.